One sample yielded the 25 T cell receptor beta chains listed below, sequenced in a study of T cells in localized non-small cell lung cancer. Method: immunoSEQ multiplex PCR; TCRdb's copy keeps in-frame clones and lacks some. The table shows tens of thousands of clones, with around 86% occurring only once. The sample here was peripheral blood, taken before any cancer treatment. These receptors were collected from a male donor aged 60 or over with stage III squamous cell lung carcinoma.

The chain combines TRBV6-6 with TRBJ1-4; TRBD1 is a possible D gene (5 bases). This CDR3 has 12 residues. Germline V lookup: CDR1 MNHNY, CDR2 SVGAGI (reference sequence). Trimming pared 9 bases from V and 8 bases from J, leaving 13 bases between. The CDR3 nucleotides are TGTGCCAGTGGGACCGGAGGGGAAAAACTGTTTTTT. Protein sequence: CASGTGGEKLFF.

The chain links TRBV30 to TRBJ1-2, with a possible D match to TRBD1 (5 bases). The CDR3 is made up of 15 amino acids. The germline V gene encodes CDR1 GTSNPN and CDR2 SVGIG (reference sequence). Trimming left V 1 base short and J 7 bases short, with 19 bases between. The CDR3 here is CAWSDGREFTSGYTF. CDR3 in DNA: TGTGCCTGGAGTGATGGCAGGGAGTTTACTTCTGGCTACACCTTC.

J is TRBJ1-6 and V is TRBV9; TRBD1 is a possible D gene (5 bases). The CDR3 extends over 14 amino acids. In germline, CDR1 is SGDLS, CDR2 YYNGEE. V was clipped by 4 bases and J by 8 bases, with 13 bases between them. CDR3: CASSQGVGDSPLHF. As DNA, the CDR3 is TGTGCCAGCAGCCAGGGAGTGGGGGATTCACCCCTCCACTTT.

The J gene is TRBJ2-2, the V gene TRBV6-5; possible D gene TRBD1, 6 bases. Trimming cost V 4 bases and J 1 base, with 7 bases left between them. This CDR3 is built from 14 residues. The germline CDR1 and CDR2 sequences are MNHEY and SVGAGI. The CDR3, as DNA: TGTGCCAGCAGTTCGGGACAGAACACCGGGGAGCTGTTTTTT. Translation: CASSSGQNTGELFF.

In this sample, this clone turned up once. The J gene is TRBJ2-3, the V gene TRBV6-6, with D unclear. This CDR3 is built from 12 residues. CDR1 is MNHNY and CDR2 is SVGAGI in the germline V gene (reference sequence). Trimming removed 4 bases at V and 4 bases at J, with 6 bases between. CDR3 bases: TGTGCCAGCAGTTTGAGTGCAGATACGCAGTATTTT. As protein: CASSLSADTQYF.

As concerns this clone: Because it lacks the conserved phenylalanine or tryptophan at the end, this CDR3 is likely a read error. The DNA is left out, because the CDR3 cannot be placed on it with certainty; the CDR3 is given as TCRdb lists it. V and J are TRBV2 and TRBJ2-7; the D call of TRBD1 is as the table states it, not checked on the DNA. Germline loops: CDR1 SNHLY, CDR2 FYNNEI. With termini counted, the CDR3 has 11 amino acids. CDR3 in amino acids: CASVRQGYTGL.

The chain's CDR3 is CASSQDIQGAQTEKLFF. The CDR3 DNA is TGCGCCAGCAGCCAAGATATACAGGGGGCGCAAACGGAAAAACTGTTTTTT. The chain couples TRBV4-1 to TRBJ1-4, with TRBD1 identical over 9 bases. Germline CDR1 and CDR2: MGHRA and YSYEKL. The ends lost 0 bases at V and 8 bases at J; junction bases unmatched: 10. The CDR3 covers 17 residues.

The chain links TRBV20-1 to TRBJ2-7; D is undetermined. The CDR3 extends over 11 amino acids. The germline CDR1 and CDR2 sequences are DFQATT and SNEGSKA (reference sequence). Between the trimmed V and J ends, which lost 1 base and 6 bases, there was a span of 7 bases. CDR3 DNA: TGCAGTGCTAGAGGGCCTGGCGAGCAGTACTTC. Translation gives CSARGPGEQYF.

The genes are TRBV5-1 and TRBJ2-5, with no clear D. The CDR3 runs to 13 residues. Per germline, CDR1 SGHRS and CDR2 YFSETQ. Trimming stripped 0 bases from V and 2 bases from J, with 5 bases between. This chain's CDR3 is CASSLAVQETQYF. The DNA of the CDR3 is TGCGCCAGCAGCTTGGCCGTACAAGAGACCCAGTACTTC.

The CDR3 sequence: CASNNRGTGDARGYTF. CDR3 bases: TGTGCCAGCAACAATCGGGGGACGGGGGACGCTAGAGGCTACACCTTC. The rearrangement links TRBV9 to TRBJ1-2; a weak D match, TRBD1 (5 bases). Trimming removed 6 bases from V and 8 bases from J, with 26 bases in between. The CDR3 has 16 residues. Per germline, CDR1 SGDLS and CDR2 YYNGEE.

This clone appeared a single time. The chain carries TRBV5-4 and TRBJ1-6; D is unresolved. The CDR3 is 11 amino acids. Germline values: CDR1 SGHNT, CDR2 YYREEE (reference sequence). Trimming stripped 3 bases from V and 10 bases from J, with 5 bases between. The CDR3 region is CASSYGSPLHF. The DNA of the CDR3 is TGTGCCAGCAGCTACGGGTCACCCCTCCACTTT.

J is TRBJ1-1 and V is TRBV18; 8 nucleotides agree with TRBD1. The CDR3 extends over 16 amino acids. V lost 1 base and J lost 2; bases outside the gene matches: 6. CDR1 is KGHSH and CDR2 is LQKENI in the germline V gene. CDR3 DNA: TGTGCCAGCTCACCACGGGCAGGGGGCCCCAACACTGAAGCTTTCTTT. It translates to CASSPRAGGPNTEAFF.

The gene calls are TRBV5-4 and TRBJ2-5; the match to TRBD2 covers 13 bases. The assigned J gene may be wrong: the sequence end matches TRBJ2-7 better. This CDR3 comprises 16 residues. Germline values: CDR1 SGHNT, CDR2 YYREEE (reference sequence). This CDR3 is CASSSSTSGGAYEQYF. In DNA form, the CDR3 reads TGTGCCAGCAGCTCATCTACTAGCGGGGGGGCCTACGAGCAGTACTTC.

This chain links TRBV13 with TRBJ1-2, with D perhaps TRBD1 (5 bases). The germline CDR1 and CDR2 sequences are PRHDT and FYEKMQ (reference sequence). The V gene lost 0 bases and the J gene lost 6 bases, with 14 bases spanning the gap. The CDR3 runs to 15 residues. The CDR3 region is CASSLGRGFRHGYTF. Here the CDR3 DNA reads TGTGCCAGCAGCTTAGGCCGGGGCTTTCGTCATGGCTACACCTTC.

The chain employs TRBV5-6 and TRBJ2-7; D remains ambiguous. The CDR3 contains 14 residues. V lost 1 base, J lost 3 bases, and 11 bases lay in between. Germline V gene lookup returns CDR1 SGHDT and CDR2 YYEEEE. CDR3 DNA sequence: TGTGCCAGCAGCTTGCGGCAGGCACACTACGAGCAGTACTTC. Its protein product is CASSLRQAHYEQYF.

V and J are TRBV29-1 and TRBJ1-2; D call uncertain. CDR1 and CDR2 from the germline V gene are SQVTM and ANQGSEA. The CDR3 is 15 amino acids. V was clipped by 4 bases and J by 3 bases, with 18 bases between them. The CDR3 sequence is CSVVEGVRRYYGYTF. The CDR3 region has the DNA TGCAGCGTTGTAGAAGGTGTCAGGCGTTACTATGGCTACACCTTC.

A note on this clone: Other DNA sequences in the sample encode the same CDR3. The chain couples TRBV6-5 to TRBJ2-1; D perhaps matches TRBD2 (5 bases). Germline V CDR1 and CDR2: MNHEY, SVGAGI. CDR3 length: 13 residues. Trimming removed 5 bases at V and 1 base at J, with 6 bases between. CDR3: CASSRDSYNEQFF. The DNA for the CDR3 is TGTGCCAGCAGTCGGGATTCCTACAATGAGCAGTTCTTC.

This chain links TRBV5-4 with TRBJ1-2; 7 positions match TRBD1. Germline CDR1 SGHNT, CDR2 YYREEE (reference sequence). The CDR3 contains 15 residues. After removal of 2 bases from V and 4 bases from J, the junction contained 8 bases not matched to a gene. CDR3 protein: CASSLPGGYGYGYTF. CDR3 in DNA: TGTGCCAGCAGCTTACCAGGGGGTTACGGCTATGGCTACACCTTC.

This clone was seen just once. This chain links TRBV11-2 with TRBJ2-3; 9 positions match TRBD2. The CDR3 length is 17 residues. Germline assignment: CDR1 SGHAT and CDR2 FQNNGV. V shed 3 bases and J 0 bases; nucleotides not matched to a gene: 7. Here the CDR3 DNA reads TGTGCCAGCAGCTTTTTAGCGGGGGCCCGTAGCACAGATACGCAGTATTTT. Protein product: CASSFLAGARSTDTQYF.

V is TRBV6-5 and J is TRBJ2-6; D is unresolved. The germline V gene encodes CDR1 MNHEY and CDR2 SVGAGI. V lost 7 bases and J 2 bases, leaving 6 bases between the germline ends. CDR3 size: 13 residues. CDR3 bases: TGTGCCAGCACGTGGGCTGGGGCCAACGTCCTGACTTTC. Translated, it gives CASTWAGANVLTF.

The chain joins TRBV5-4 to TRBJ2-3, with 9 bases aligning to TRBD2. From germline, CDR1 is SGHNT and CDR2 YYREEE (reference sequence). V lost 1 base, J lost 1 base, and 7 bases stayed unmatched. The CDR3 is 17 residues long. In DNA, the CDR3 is TGTGCCAGCAGCTTGAGTCTAGCGGGGACAGGCACAGATACGCAGTATTTT. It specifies CASSLSLAGTGTDTQYF.

The CDR3 DNA is TGTGCCAGCAGTTCCCTACTAGCGGGGAGATACAATGAGCAGTTCTTC. Translating gives CASSSLLAGRYNEQFF. J is TRBJ2-1 and V is TRBV27; 10 nucleotides line up with TRBD2. This CDR3 comprises 16 residues. Germline V gene sequence: CDR1 MNHEY, CDR2 SMNVEV (reference sequence). The V segment lost 4 bases and the J segment 4 bases; nucleotides outside the gene matches: 7.

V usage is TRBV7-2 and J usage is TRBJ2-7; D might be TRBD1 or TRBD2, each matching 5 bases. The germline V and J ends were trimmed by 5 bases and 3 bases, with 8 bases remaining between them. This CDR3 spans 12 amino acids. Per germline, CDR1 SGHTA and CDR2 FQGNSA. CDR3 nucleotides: TGTGCCAGCAGCGGGGCGGGCTACGAGCAGTACTTC. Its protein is CASSGAGYEQYF.

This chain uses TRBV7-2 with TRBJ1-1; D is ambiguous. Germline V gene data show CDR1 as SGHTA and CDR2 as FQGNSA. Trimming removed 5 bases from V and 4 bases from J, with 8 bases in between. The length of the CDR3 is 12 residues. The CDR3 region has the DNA TGTGCCAGCAGCCCTTTCAGCACTGAAGCTTTCTTT. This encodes CASSPFSTEAFF. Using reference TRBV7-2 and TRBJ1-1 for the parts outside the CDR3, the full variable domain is GAGVSQSPSNKVTEKGKDVELRCDPISGHTALYWYRQSLGQGLEFLIYFQGNSAPDKSGLPSDRFSAERTGGSVSTLTIQRTQQEDSAVYLCASSPFSTEAFFGQGTRLTVV.

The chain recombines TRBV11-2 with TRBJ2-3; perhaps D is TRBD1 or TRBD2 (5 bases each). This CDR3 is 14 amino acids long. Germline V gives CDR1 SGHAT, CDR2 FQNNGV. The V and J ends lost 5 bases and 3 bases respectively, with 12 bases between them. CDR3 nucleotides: TGTGCCAGCAGCCGGAATGAGGGGACAGATACGCAGTATTTT. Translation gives CASSRNEGTDTQYF.